This T cell receptor (beta chain) is from a study of CD8 T cells in ankylosing spondylitis. Trimming removed 7 bases from V and 4 bases from J; junction bases left unmatched: 7. CDR1 and CDR2 from the germline V gene are MNHEY and SVGEGT. The CDR3 spans 14 residues. Study-wide results and caveats: Disease-linked clones, CD8+, were relatively rare in peripheral blood. It was reported that disease-linked clones were significantly enriched in matched ankylosing spondylitis synovial fluid. There was a TCR beta motif, made of several highly homologous variants, that appeared characteristic of ankylosing spondylitis blood. Reports of some motif variants in reactive arthritis synovial fluid and blood predate this one.

In making TCR beta libraries, quantitative 5'-RACE with molecular barcodes was used. TCRdb reprocessed the 5' RACE reads via MiXCR and lists one record per CDR3 protein. The data contain roughly 700,000 distinct CDR3 sequences, 15% to 20% of them seen just once; the ten biggest clones take up under 20%. Concerning this clonotype: Its antigen is not identified.

The J gene is TRBJ1-3, the V gene TRBV6-2 or TRBV6-3, with TRBD1 identical over 7 bases. The TCR comes from a male donor with ankylosing spondylitis. Sequencing was carried out using blood, either unsorted or a sorted T cell fraction (not recorded which). CDR3: CASNPTGKGNTIYF. The DNA for the CDR3 is TGTGCCAGCAACCCGACAGGGAAGGGAAACACCATATATTTT.